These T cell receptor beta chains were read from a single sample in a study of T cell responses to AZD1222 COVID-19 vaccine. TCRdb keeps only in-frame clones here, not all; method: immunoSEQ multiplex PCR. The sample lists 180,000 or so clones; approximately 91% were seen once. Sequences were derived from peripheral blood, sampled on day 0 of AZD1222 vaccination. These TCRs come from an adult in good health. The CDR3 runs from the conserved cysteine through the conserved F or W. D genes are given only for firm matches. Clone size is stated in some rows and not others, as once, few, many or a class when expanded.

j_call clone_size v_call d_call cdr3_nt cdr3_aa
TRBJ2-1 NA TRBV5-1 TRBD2 TGCGCCAGCAGCCGGGGACTAGCGGGCCAGGGCACCTACAATGAGCAGTTCTTC CASSRGLAGQGTYNEQFF
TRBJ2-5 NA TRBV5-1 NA TGCGCCAGCAGCGGAGGGGAGAGGGGAGAGACCCAGTACTTC CASSGGERGETQYF
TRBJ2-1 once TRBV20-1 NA TGCAGTGCTAGAGTGGGACAAAGGCAGTTCTTC CSARVGQRQFF
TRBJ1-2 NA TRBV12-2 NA TGTGCAAGTCGCTTAGTCCTACGGCCCAGGGAAGGCTACACCTTC CASRLVLRPREGYTF
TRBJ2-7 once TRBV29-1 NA TGCAGCGTTGGGACGGCCTCCTACGAGCAGTACTTC CSVGTASYEQYF
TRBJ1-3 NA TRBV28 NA TGTGCCAGCAGTCCAACATACAGTCTCTCTGGAAACACCATATATTTT CASSPTYSLSGNTIYF
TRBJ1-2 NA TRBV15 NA TGTGCCACCAGCAAGAGGTTCGGGTTCGGGTATGGCTACACCTTC CATSKRFGFGYGYTF
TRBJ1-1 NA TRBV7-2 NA TGTGCCAGCAGCTCAGGGATGAACACTGAAGCTTTCTTT CASSSGMNTEAFF
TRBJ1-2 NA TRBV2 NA TGTGCCAGCAAGAAAGGGGATAACTATGGCTACACCTTC CASKKGDNYGYTF
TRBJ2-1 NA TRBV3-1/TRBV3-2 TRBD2 TGTGCCAGCAGCCCACAGCGGGAGGGGAATGAGCAGTTCTTC CASSPQREGNEQFF
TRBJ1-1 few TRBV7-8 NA TGTGCCAGCAGCCAAATCTCGACAGGGAACACTGAAGCTTTCTTT CASSQISTGNTEAFF
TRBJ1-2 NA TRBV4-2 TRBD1 TGTGCCAGCAGCCAATACTCACAGGGGAATAGGAACTATGGCTACACCTTC CASSQYSQGNRNYGYTF
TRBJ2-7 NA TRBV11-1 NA TGTGCCAGCAGCTTACGGGGCGTCTCCTACGAGCAGTACTTC CASSLRGVSYEQYF
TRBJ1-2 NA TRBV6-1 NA TGTGCCAGCAGTGAAGGAGGTGGTTTCTATGGCTACACCTTC CASSEGGGFYGYTF
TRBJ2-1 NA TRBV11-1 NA TGTGCCAGCAGCTTAGGAACAGAGATAGGACGCGAGGAGCAGTTCTTC CASSLGTEIGREEQFF
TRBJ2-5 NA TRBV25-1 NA TGTGCCAGCAGTGATGGCGGCCAAGAGACCCAGTACTTC CASSDGGQETQYF
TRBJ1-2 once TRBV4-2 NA TGTGCCAGCAGCCAAGATGGGCGGGGAAACGGCTACACCTTC CASSQDGRGNGYTF
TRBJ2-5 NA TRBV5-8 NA TGTGCCAGCAGCTTGGCGCCTGGTGGGAAGACCCAGTACTTC CASSLAPGGKTQYF
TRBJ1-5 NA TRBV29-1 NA TGCAGCGTTGAAGAGGAGTCAGGGGTGAGGATCAATCAGCCCCAGCATTTT CSVEEESGVRINQPQHF
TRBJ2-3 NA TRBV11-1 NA TGTGCCAGCAGCTTATATACCACGGGCACAGATACGCAGTATTTT CASSLYTTGTDTQYF
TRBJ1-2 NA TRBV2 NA TGTGCCAGCAGTGACCAAAACCGTAGCTACACCTTC CASSDQNRSYTF
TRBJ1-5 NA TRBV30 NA TGTGCCTGGAGTGTAAAAGGAGGTAGCAATCAGCCCCAGCATTTT CAWSVKGGSNQPQHF
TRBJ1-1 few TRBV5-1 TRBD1 TGCGCCAGCAGCTTGGGGGCGAGAGGGGGCAGGACTGAAGCTTTCTTT CASSLGARGGRTEAFF
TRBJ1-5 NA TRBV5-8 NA TGTGCCAGCAGCTTGGCCACGAGGGGAGGTCAGCCCCAGCATTTT CASSLATRGGQPQHF
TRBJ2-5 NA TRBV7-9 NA TGTGCCAGCAGCTTGCGGTCCGGCGTTAACCAAGAGACCCAGTACTTC CASSLRSGVNQETQYF
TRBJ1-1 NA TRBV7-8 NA TGTGCCAGCAGCTTAGGCGGACCCGATGAAGCTTTCTTT CASSLGGPDEAFF
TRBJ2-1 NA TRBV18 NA TGTGCCAGCTCACCGGGGAATGTCTATGAGCAGTTCTTC CASSPGNVYEQFF
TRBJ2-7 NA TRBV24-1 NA TGTGCCACCAGTTCAGCCGTCTCCTACGAGCAGTACTTC CATSSAVSYEQYF
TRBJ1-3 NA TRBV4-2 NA TGTGCCAGCAGCCAAGTTGGTTCTAGCTCTGGAAACACCATATATTTT CASSQVGSSSGNTIYF
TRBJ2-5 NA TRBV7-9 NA TGTGCCAGCAGCTTAGATCGGGGTACTACCCAGTACTTC CASSLDRGTTQYF
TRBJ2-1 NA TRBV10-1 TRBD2 TGCGCCAGCAGCGGGACTAGCAATGAGCAGTTCTTC CASSGTSNEQFF
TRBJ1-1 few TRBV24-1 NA TGTGCCACCAGTGATACGGACAAGAACACTGAAGCTTTCTTT CATSDTDKNTEAFF
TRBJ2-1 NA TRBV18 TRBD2 TGTGCCAGCTCACCACCAGGACTAGCGGGGGGCCATGAGCAGTTCTTC CASSPPGLAGGHEQFF
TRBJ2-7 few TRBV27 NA TGTGCCAGCAGTAGGCCAGGGGTTGGGGAGCAGTACTTC CASSRPGVGEQYF
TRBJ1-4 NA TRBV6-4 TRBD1 TGTGCCAGCAGTCGGGACAGGGGGGAAAAACTGTTTTTT CASSRDRGEKLFF
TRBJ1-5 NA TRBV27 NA TGTGCCAGCAGGAGGGAAGGGGCCTATAGCAATCAGCCCCAGCATTTT CASRREGAYSNQPQHF
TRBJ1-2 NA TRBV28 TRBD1 TGTGCCAGCAGGGTGGGGACAGGGGGGCATGGCTACACCTTC CASRVGTGGHGYTF
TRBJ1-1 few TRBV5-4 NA TGTGCCAGCACCCTGGGGGGGCGCGACACTGAAGCTTTCTTT CASTLGGRDTEAFF
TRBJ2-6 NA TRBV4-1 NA TGCGCCAGCGACCCCGGGCGCTCTGGGGCCAACGTCCTGACTTTC CASDPGRSGANVLTF
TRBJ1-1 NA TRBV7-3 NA TGTGCCAGCAGCTTGGCGGGGCACACTGAAGCTTTCTTT CASSLAGHTEAFF
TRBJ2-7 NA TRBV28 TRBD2 TGTGCCAGCAGTTCTACTCATAGCGGGAAAACGTACTTC CASSSTHSGKTYF
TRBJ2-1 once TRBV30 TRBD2 TGTGCCTGGAGTTTTACGAGGACTAGCGGGGGAGTGAATGAGCAGTTCTTC CAWSFTRTSGGVNEQFF
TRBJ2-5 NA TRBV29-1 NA TGCAGCGTTGGTGCCGGAGGGACCCAGTACTTC CSVGAGGTQYF
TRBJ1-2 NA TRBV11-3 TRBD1 TGTGCCGTAAGGGACAGCGCTATAAAAGATAACTATGGCTACACCTTC CAVRDSAIKDNYGYTF
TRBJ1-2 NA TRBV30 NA TGTGCCTGTCGCCGAAGGGAAACTAACTATGGCTACACCTTC CACRRRETNYGYTF
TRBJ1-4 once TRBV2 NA TGTGCCAGAAACCGGGGAGGTCAAAATGAAAAACTGTTTTTT CARNRGGQNEKLFF
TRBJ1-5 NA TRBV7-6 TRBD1 TGTGCCAGCAGCTTAGTGTTGGGACAGGGAGGTAGCAATCAGCCCCAGCATTTT CASSLVLGQGGSNQPQHF
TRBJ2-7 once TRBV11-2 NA TGTGCCAGCAGCCTAGACCCCGGCGGGACCTCCTACGAGCAGTACTTC CASSLDPGGTSYEQYF
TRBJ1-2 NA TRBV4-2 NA TGTGCCAGCAGCCAAGAAGGCGCCAGGGGTAGGGGTGGCTACACCTTC CASSQEGARGRGGYTF
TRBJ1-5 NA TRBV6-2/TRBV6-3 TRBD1 TGTGCCAGCAGTTCACCGGTGGACAGGGGAGGCCAGCCCCAGCATTTT CASSSPVDRGGQPQHF
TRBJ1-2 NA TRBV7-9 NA TGTGCCAGCAGCCCCCCGGGGCAGTCGGTCTATGGCTACACCTTC CASSPPGQSVYGYTF
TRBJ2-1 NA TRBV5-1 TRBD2 TGCGCCAGCAGCTTGGCCTTCGCGGTAGCGGGAGGTAGCGGCTCCTACAATGAGCAGTTCTTC CASSLAFAVAGGSGSYNEQFF
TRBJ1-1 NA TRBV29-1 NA TGCAGCGCCGGACAGATGAACACTGAAGCTTTCTTT CSAGQMNTEAFF
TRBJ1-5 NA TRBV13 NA TGTGCCAGCAGCCCCGACAGGAATCAGCCCCAGCATTTT CASSPDRNQPQHF
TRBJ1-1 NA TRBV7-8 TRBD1 TGTGCCAGCAGCTTAGTAAGGCGGGGGACAGCGAACACTGAAGCTTTCTTT CASSLVRRGTANTEAFF
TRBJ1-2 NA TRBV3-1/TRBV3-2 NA TGTGCCAGCGGGAGGGACTATGGCTACACCTTC CASGRDYGYTF
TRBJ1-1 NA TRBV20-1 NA TGCAGTGCTAGAGACACCCGCGCCTTCTTT CSARDTRAFF
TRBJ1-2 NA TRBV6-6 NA TGTGCCAGCTTCTCTGGGGGGCGTAGGGGCTACACCTTC CASFSGGRRGYTF
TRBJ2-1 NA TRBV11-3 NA TGTGCCAGCAGCTTATCAGGGGACAATGAGCAGTTCTTC CASSLSGDNEQFF
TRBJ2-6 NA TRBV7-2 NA TGTGCCAGCAGCTTAGAGAGGGGAGGGGCCAACGTCCTGACTTTC CASSLERGGANVLTF